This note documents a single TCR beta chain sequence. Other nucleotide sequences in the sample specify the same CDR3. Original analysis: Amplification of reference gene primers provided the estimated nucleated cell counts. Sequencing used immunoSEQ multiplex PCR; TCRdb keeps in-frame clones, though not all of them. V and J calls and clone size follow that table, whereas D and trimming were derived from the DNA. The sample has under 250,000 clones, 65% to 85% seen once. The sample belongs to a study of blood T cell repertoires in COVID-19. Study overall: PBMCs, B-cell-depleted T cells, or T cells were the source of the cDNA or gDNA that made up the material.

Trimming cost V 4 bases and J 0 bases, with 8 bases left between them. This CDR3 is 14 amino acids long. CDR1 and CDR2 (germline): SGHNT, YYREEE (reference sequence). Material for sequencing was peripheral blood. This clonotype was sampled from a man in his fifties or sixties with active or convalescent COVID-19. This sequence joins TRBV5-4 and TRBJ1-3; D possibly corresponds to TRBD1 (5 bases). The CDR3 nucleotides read TGTGCCAGCAGCCCCACAGGCTCTGGAAACACCATATATTTT. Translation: CASSPTGSGNTIYF.